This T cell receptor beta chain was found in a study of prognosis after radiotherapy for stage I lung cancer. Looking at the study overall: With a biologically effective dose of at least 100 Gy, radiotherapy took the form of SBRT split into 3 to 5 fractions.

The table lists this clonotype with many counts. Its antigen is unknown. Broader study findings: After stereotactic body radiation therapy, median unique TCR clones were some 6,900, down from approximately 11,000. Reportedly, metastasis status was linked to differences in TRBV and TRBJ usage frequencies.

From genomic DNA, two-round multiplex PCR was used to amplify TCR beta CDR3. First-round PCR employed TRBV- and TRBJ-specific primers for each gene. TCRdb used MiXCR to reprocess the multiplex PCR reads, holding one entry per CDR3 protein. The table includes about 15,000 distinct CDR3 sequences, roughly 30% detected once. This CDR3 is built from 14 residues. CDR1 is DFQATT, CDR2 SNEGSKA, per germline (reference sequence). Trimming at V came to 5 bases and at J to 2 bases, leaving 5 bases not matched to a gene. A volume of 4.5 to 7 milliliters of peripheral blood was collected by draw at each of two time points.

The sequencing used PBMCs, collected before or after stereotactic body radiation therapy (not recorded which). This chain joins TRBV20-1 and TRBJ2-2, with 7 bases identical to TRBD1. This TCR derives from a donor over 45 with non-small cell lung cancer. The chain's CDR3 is CSAARQGNTGELFF. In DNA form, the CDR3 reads TGCAGTGCTGCGCGACAGGGCAACACCGGGGAGCTGTTTTTT.